This entry describes one T cell receptor (beta chain). The entry originates in a study of graft-versus-host responses after intestinal transplantation. Study as a whole: Recipients underwent multivisceral, liver-intestinal, or isolated intestinal transplants. Each recipient received anti-thymocyte globulin induction, then tacrolimus and steroids for approximately 3 years.

The method was immunoSEQ multiplex PCR; TCRdb's version includes in-frame clones alone and lacks a portion of them. Here the sample spans almost 55,000 clones, about 90% being singletons. With 0 bases removed from V and 0 bases from J, the gap between germline ends came to 9 bases. The germline gives CDR1 MGHRA, CDR2 YSYEKL. CDR3 size: 15 residues. The receptor was isolated from a human patient who received an intestinal transplant, so some T cells may come from the graft donor. Sequencing was performed on PBMCs, taken nearly 670 days after intestinal transplant. The gene calls are TRBV4-1 and TRBJ2-7; TRBD2 is a possible D gene (5 bases). CDR3 nucleotides: TGCGCCAGCAGCCAAGAAGAGGGTAGCTCCTACGAGCAGTACTTC. Translated: CASSQEEGSSYEQYF.